This T cell receptor beta chain was sequenced during a study of blood T cell repertoires in COVID-19 (TCRdb year 2020). Turning to the overall study: The collaborator samples originated in the United States, Italy and Spain and spanned the acute and convalescent phases of COVID-19. The material from the prospective study consisted of cDNA or gDNA derived from T cells, B-cell-depleted T cells, or PBMCs. Deeply sampled blood TCRbeta repertoires from subjects exposed to, actively infected with, or recovered from COVID-19 were included in the dataset. The repertoires were made available in a free public database intended to serve as a resource for research on the immune response to SARS-CoV-2. Samples were obtained from the ongoing ImmuneRACE study (first 160 participants) and from about 1,300 subjects provided by 6 global collaborators. Nearly every sample came with metadata listing a de-identified subject ID, COVID-19 status, age in years and sex. HLA class I and class II types, where available, came from metadata supplied by the sample provider rather than from assay-based typing. Overall results and qualifications from the work: Clinical and demographic metadata were provided uncurated, with the amount varying by source and participant.

Germline trimming amounts to 1 base on V and 6 bases on J, with 0 as the count of junction bases outside the gene matches. The CDR3 runs 13 residues from the cysteine to the phenylalanine. Only CDR3 DNA is held: 39 bases, read in frame from base 1. CDR1 and CDR2, looked up from the germline V gene, are SGHDT and YYEEEE. TCRbeta CDR3 regions were amplified from genomic DNA by means of the immunoSEQ Assay, a bias-controlled multiplex PCR. The published analysis was carried out like this. The number of nucleated cells in each sample was estimated by amplification of reference gene primers within the assay. To quantify the absolute abundance of each unique TCRbeta CDR3 rearrangement, sequence reads were collapsed and filtered. Productive Simpson clonality was computed per sample as the square root of Simpson's diversity index over productive rearrangements. Imported from immuneACCESS, the table was reduced by TCRdb to in-frame sequences with V and J called. These copies leave out some clones; in studies compared against another copy, an unresolved V gene accounts for under half, and the cause of the remainder is not known. V and J calls and clone size come straight from that table; D and trimming were deduced from the DNA. This sample gives about 130,000 clones in total; roughly nine tenths of them show up just once. About 4% of the sample goes to the ten largest clones.

Each collaborating institution followed its own protocols to collect whole blood in K2EDTA tubes. Collaborator samples were shipped for TCRbeta analysis as frozen whole blood, isolated PBMCs, or DNA extracted from either sample type. Comments on this clone: The specificity of this receptor is unknown. No base-level quality is on record; no much larger clone is a single base apart.

This receptor chain uses TRBV5-6 and TRBJ2-2; 7 central nucleotides agree with TRBD1. Sequences were obtained from peripheral blood. This receptor was taken from a man aged 50-60 years with active COVID-19. The CDR3 reads as follows: CASSLRGPGELFF. The sequence in DNA is TGTGCCAGCAGCTTGAGGGGGCCCGGGGAGCTGTTTTTT.